This T cell receptor beta chain was sequenced for a study of blood T cell repertoires in COVID-19. Study context: T cells, B-cell-depleted T cells, or PBMCs supplied cDNA or gDNA.

V gave up 1 base and J gave up 5 bases, with 6 bases separating them. The CDR3 sequence is 13 residues long. Per germline, CDR1 KGHSH and CDR2 LQKENI. To note about this clone: Distinct nucleotide sequences in the sample also encode this CDR3.

TCRdb keeps only in-frame clones here, not all; method: immunoSEQ multiplex PCR. The data hold about 150,000 clones, with over 65% observed a single time. This TCR was sampled from a man between 65 and 85 years old with acute or convalescent COVID-19. This chain connects TRBV18 to TRBJ1-5; TRBD1 is a possible D gene (6 bases). Sequencing was performed on peripheral blood. CDR3 sequence: CASSPQGDQPQHF. CDR3 sequence (DNA): TGTGCCAGCTCACCACAGGGGGATCAGCCCCAGCATTTT.